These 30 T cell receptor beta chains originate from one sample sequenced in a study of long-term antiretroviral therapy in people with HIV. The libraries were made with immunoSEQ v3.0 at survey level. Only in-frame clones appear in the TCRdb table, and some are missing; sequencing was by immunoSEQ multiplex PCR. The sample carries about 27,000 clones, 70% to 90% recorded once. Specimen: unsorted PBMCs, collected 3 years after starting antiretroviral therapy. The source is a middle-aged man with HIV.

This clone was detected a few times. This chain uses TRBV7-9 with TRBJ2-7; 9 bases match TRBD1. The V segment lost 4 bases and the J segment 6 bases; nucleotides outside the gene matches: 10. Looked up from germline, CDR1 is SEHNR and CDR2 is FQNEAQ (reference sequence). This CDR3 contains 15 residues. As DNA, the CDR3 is TGTGCCAGCAGCTCGACAGGGGGGAATCTCATCGAGCAGTACTTC. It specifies CASSSTGGNLIEQYF.

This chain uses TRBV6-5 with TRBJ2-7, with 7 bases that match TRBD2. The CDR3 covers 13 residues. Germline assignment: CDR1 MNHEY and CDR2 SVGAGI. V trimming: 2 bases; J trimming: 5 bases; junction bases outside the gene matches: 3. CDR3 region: CASSYGGTNEQYF. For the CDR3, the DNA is TGTGCCAGCAGTTACGGGGGGACTAACGAGCAGTACTTC.

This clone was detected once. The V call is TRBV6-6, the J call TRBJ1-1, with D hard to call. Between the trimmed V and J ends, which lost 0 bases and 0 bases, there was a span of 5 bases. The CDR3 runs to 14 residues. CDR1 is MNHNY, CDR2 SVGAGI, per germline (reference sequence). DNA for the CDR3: TGTGCCAGCAGTTACTCGAGAGTGAACACTGAAGCTTTCTTT. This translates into CASSYSRVNTEAFF.

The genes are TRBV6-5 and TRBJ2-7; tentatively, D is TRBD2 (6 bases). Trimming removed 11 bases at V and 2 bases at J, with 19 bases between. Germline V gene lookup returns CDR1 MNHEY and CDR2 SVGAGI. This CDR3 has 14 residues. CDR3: CASANWDSPYEQYF. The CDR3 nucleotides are TGTGCCTCCGCAAACTGGGACTCTCCCTACGAGCAGTACTTC.

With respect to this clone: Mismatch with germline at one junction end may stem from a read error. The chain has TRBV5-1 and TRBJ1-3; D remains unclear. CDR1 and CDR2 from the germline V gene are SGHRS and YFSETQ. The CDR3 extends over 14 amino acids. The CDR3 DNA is TGCGCCAGCAGCTTAAACACCCCTGGCAACACCATATATTTT. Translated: CASSLNTPGNTIYF.

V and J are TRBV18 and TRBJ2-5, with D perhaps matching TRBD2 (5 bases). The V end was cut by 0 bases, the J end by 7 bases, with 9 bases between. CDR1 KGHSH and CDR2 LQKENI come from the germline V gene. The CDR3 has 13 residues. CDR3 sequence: CASSPPRDGTQYF. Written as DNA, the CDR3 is TGTGCCAGCTCACCACCGAGGGATGGGACCCAGTACTTC. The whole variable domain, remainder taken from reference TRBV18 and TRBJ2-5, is NAGVMQNPRHLVRRRGQEARLRCSPMKGHSHVYWYRQLPEEGLKFMVYLQKENIIDESGMPKERFSAEFPKEGPSILRIQQVVRGDSAAYFCASSPPRDGTQYFGPGTRLLVL.

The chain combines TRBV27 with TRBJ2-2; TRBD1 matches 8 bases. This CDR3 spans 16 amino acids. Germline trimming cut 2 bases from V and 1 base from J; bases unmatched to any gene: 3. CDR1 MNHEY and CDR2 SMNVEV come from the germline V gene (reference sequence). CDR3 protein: CASSLRTGKNTGELFF. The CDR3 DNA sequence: TGTGCCAGCAGTTTAAGGACAGGGAAGAACACCGGGGAGCTGTTTTTT.

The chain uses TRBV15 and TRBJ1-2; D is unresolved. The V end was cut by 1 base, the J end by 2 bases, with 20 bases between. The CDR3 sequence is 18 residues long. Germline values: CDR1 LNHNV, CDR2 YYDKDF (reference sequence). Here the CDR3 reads CATSRVFAGVLGNYGYTF. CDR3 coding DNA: TGTGCCACCAGCAGAGTCTTCGCCGGGGTCCTCGGCAACTATGGCTACACCTTC.

The CDR3 is CASSLSGQDTDTQYF. Written as DNA, the CDR3 is TGTGCCAGCAGCTTAAGCGGACAGGACACAGATACGCAGTATTTT. The rearrangement joins TRBV7-3 to TRBJ2-3, with 7 positions matching TRBD1. CDR3 length: 15 amino acids. V dropped 1 base and J dropped 2; count of bases not matched to a gene: 3. Germline V gene sequence: CDR1 SGHTA, CDR2 FQGTGA.

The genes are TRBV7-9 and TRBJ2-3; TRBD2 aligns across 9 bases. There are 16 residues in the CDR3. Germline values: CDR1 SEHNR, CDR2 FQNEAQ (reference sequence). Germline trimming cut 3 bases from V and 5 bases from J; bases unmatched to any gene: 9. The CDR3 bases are TGTGCCAGCAGCTTTTATGGTGCGGGAGGGAAAGATACGCAGTATTTT. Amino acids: CASSFYGAGGKDTQYF.

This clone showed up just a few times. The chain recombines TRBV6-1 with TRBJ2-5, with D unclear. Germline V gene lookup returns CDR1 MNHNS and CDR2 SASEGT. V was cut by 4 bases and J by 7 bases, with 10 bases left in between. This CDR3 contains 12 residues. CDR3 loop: CASSVQLVTQYF. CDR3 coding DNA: TGTGCCAGCAGTGTCCAACTCGTGACCCAGTACTTC.

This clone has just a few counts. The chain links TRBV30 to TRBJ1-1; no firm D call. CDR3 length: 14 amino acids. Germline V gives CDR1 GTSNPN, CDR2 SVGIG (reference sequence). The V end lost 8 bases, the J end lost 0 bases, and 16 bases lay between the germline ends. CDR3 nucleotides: TGTGCCCAACTAATTACAGTCTTGAACACTGAAGCTTTCTTT. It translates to CAQLITVLNTEAFF.

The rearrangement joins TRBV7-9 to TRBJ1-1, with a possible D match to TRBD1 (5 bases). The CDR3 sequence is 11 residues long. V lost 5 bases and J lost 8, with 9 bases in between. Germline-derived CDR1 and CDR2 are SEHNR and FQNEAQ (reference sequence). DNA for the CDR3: TGTGCCAGCAGCGCGGGGCCAGAAGCTTTCTTT. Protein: CASSAGPEAFF.

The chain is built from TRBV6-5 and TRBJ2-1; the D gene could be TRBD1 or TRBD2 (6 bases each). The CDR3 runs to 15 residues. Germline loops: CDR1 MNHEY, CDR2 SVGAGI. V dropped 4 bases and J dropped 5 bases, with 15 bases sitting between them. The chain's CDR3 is CASSFRGGSHNEQFF. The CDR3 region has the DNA TGTGCCAGCAGTTTCCGAGGGGGGAGCCACAATGAGCAGTTCTTC.

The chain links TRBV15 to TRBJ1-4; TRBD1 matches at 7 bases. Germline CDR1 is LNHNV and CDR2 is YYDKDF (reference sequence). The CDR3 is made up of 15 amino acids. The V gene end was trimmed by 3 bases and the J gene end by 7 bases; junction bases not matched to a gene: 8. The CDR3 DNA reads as TGTGCCACCAGCAGCCCGAAGGGGGCGCGTGAAAAACTGTTTTTT. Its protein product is CATSSPKGAREKLFF.

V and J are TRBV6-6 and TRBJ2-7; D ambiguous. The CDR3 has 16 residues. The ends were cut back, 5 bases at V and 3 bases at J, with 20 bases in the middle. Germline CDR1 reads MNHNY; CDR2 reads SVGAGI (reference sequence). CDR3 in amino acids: CASSLHGRSRHYEQYF. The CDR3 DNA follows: TGTGCCAGCAGTCTCCATGGGCGGTCCCGACACTACGAGCAGTACTTC.

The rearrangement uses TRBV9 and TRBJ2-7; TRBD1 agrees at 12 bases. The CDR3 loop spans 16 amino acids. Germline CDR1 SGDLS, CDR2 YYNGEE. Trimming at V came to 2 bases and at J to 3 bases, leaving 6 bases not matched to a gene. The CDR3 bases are TGTGCCAGCAGCGTGAGCCGGGACAGGGGGCTCTACGAGCAGTACTTC. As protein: CASSVSRDRGLYEQYF. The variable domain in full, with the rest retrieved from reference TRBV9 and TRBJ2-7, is DSGVTQTPKHLITATGQRVTLRCSPRSGDLSVYWYQQSLDQGLQFLIQYYNGEERAKGNILERFSAQQFPDLHSELNLSSLELGDSALYFCASSVSRDRGLYEQYFGPGTRLTVT.

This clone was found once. CDR3 residues: CASSSHISSTDTQYF. In DNA form, the CDR3 reads TGTGCCAGCAGCTCACACATCTCTAGCACAGATACGCAGTATTTT. The rearrangement joins TRBV7-9 to TRBJ2-3; no clear D. V was cut by 4 bases and J by 0 bases, with 11 bases left in between. The CDR3 length is 15 residues. Germline V gene sequence: CDR1 SEHNR, CDR2 FQNEAQ (reference sequence).

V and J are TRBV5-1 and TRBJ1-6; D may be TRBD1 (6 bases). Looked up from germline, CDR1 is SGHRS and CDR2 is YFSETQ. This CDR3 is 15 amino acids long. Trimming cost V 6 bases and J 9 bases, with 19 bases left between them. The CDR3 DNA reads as TGCGCCAGCAACCAAGGGGGAACCGAGGGTTCACCCCTCCACTTT. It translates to CASNQGGTEGSPLHF.

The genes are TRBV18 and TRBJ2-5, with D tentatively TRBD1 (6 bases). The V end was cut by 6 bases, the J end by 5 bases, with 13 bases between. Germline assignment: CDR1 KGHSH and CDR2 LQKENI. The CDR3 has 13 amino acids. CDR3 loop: CASSSQGRETQYF. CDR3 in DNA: TGTGCCAGCTCTTCACAGGGTCGGGAGACCCAGTACTTC. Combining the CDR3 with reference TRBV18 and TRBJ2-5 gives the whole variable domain NAGVMQNPRHLVRRRGQEARLRCSPMKGHSHVYWYRQLPEEGLKFMVYLQKENIIDESGMPKERFSAEFPKEGPSILRIQQVVRGDSAAYFCASSSQGRETQYFGPGTRLLVL.

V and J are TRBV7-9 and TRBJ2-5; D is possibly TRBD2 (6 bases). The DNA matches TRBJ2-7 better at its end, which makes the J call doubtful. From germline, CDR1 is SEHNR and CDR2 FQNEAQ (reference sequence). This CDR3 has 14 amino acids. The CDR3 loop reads CASSNSGNSYEQYF. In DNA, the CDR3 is TGTGCCAGCAGCAATAGCGGAAACTCCTACGAGCAGTACTTC.

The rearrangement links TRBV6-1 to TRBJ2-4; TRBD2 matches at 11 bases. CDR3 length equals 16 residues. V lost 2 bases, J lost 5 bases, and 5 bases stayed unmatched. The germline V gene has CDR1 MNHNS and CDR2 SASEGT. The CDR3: CASSEIAGGIENIQYF. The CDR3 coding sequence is TGTGCCAGCAGTGAAATAGCGGGGGGGATAGAAAACATTCAGTACTTC.

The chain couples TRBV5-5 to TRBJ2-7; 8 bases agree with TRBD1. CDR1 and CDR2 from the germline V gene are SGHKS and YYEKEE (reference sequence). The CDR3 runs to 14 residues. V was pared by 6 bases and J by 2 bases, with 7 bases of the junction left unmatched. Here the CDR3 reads CASTVTGDTYEQYF. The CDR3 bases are TGTGCCAGCACCGTGACAGGGGATACCTACGAGCAGTACTTC.

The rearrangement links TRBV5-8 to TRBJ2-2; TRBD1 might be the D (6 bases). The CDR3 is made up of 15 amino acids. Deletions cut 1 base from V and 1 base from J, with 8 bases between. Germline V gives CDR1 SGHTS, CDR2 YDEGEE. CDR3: CASSLRGQNTGELFF. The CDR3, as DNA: TGTGCCAGCAGCTTGAGGGGACAGAACACCGGGGAGCTGTTTTTT.

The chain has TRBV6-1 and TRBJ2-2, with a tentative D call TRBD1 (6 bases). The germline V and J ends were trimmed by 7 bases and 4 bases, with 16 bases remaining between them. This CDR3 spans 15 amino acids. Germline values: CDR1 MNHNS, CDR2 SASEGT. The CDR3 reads CASTIRQDLTGELFF. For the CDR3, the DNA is TGTGCCAGCACCATCCGACAGGATCTCACCGGGGAGCTGTTTTTT.

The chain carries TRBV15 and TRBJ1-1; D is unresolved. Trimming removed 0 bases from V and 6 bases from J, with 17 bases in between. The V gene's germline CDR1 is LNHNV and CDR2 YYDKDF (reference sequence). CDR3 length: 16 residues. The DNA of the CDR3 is TGTGCCACCAGCAGAGATCGGGCAGCTTGGATCGCTGAAGCTTTCTTT. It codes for CATSRDRAAWIAEAFF.

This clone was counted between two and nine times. CDR3 nucleotide sequence: TGTGCCACCAGCAGAGCCCCCACCGAGCAGTTCTTC. Its translation: CATSRAPTEQFF. V usage is TRBV15 and J usage is TRBJ2-1; no clear D gene. The germline V and J ends were trimmed by 1 base and 10 bases, with 8 bases remaining between them. This CDR3 contains 12 residues. Germline CDR1 reads LNHNV; CDR2 reads YYDKDF (reference sequence).

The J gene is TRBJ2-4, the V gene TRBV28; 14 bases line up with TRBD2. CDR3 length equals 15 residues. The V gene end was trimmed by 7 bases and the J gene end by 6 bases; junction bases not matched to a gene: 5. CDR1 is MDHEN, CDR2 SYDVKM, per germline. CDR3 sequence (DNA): TGTGCCAGCACGACTAGCGGGGGGGCCGGAAACATTCAGTACTTC. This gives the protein CASTTSGGAGNIQYF.

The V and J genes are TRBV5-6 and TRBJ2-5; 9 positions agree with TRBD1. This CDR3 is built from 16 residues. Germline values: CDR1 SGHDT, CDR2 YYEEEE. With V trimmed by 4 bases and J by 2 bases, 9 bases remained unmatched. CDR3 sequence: CASSPGQGGGQETQYF. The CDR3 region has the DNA TGTGCCAGCAGCCCGGGACAGGGAGGTGGTCAAGAGACCCAGTACTTC.

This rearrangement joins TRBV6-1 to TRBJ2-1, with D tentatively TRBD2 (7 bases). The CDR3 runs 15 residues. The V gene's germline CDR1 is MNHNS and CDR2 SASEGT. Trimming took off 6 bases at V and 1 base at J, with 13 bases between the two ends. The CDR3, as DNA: TGTGCCAGCAGACCACAGGGAGGGTCCTACAATGAGCAGTTCTTC. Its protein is CASRPQGGSYNEQFF.